What follows are 23 T cell receptor beta chains derived from one specimen sequenced in a study of shared clonotypes between healthy human individuals. Profiling relied on immunoSEQ multiplex PCR, and the TCRdb table lists in-frame clones only, not all of them. In the table there are 1,400,000 or so clones, approximately 98.5% of which are singletons. Specimen: naive CD4+ T cells sorted from blood. Subset in this sample: CD45RA+ positively selected. Receptor source: a young man in good health.

As regards this clone: The sample carries other DNA sequences with the same CDR3. J is TRBJ1-1 and V is TRBV11-2, with 7 bases that match TRBD1. Germline lookup yields CDR1 SGHAT and CDR2 FQNNGV. This CDR3 contains 15 residues. Trimming cost V 4 bases and J 2 bases; bases outside gene matches: 7. The CDR3 loop is CASSSPRQGNTEAFF. CDR3 DNA: TGTGCCAGCAGCTCCCCTCGACAGGGAAACACTGAAGCTTTCTTT.

This clone was recorded only once. The chain combines TRBV19 with TRBJ1-4; D uncertain. CDR1 LNHDA and CDR2 SQIVND come from the germline V gene (reference sequence). Trimming removed 6 bases at V and 0 bases at J, with 8 bases between. The length of the CDR3 is 14 residues. The CDR3 sequence: CASRLQPTNEKLFF. The CDR3 nucleotides are TGTGCCAGTAGGCTACAGCCAACTAATGAAAAACTGTTTTTT.

This clone came up once. Within the sample, other DNA sequences also encode this same CDR3. This rearrangement joins TRBV18 to TRBJ1-3, with D perhaps TRBD1 (6 bases). The CDR3 length is 15 residues. The germline V gene has CDR1 KGHSH and CDR2 LQKENI. V dropped 3 bases and J dropped 0 bases, with 9 bases sitting between them. For the CDR3, the DNA is TGTGCCAGCTCACCCCTACAGGGCTCTGGAAACACCATATATTTT. Its protein is CASSPLQGSGNTIYF.

The rearrangement joins TRBV6-5 to TRBJ2-7; 8 bases match TRBD1. After removal of 7 bases from V and 6 bases from J, the junction contained 8 bases not matched to a gene. Germline V gives CDR1 MNHEY, CDR2 SVGAGI. The CDR3 runs to 13 residues. CDR3 residues: CASNPWTGREQYF. Written as DNA, the CDR3 is TGTGCCAGCAACCCGTGGACAGGGCGCGAGCAGTACTTC.

The CDR3 is CASSLSSTQYF. CDR3 coding DNA: TGCGCCAGCAGCTTGAGTTCGACCCAGTACTTC. The chain recombines TRBV5-1 with TRBJ2-5; D unresolved. The CDR3 is made up of 11 amino acids. With 1 base removed from V and 7 bases from J, the gap between germline ends came to 5 bases. Per germline, CDR1 SGHRS and CDR2 YFSETQ.

V usage is TRBV28 and J usage is TRBJ2-1; 10 bases are a match to TRBD2. V lost 8 bases and J lost 8; bases outside the gene matches: 9. The length of the CDR3 is 14 residues. Germline CDR1 is MDHEN and CDR2 is SYDVKM. The CDR3 nucleotides read TGTGCCAGCCGAGCGGGAGGGCCTTATCATGAGCAGTTCTTC. It codes for CASRAGGPYHEQFF.

This chain connects TRBV5-1 to TRBJ2-5; 13 positions agree with TRBD2. Germline V gene data show CDR1 as SGHRS and CDR2 as YFSETQ. With 9 bases clipped from V and 1 base from J, the junction kept 6 bases outside the gene matches. This CDR3 contains 15 residues. As DNA, the CDR3 is TGCGCCACCGGGACTAGCGGGACGCTCCAAGAGACCCAGTACTTC. Residues: CATGTSGTLQETQYF. The variable domain in full, completed from reference TRBV5-1 and TRBJ2-5, reads KAGVTQTPRYLIKTRGQQVTLSCSPISGHRSVSWYQQTPGQGLQFLFEYFSETQRNKGNFPGRFSGRQFSNSRSEMNVSTLELGDSALYLCATGTSGTLQETQYFGPGTRLLVL.

J is TRBJ1-3 and V is TRBV15; D gene unclear. This CDR3 has 19 residues. CDR1 and CDR2 from the germline V gene are LNHNV and YYDKDF (reference sequence). V was trimmed by 0 bases and J by 0 bases, leaving 18 bases between them. DNA of the CDR3: TGTGCCACCAGCAGAGATCAGCCCGGACGGTCACTCTCTGGAAACACCATATATTTT. Translating gives CATSRDQPGRSLSGNTIYF.

With regard to this clone: The sample contains more than one DNA sequence encoding this CDR3. The V call is TRBV10-3, the J call TRBJ2-3, with unresolved D. V lost 0 bases and J lost 5, with 3 bases in between. The CDR3 has 12 residues. Germline values: CDR1 ENHRY, CDR2 SYGVKD. The CDR3 region has the DNA TGTGCCATCAGTGAGTCTCAAGATACGCAGTATTTT. Translated: CAISESQDTQYF.

This rearrangement joins TRBV7-4 to TRBJ1-1; the D gene is possibly TRBD1 (5 bases). Deletions cut 5 bases from V and 3 bases from J, with 13 bases between. The CDR3 is 14 residues long. Germline CDR1 is SGHVT and CDR2 is SQSDAQ. CDR3 in amino acids: CASSLEGQDTEAFF. The DNA for the CDR3 is TGTGCCAGCAGCCTCGAAGGACAAGACACTGAAGCTTTCTTT.

This clone was recorded once. J is TRBJ2-4 and V is TRBV6-1; D gene unclear. The length of the CDR3 is 15 residues. Germline values: CDR1 MNHNS, CDR2 SASEGT. V was trimmed by 5 bases and J by 4 bases, leaving 15 bases between them. The CDR3 is CASSPSGTEKNIQYF. CDR3 bases: TGTGCCAGCAGTCCTTCGGGCACAGAAAAAAACATTCAGTACTTC.

This clone was recorded only once. The gene calls are TRBV10-2 and TRBJ2-2, with D possibly matching TRBD1 (6 bases). Germline V gene lookup returns CDR1 WSHSY and CDR2 SAAADI. The CDR3 totals 12 residues. Between the trimmed V and J ends, which lost 6 bases and 4 bases, there was a span of 6 bases. Written as DNA, the CDR3 is TGCGCCAGCAGCAGGGGCACCGGGGAGCTGTTTTTT. Translated, it gives CASSRGTGELFF.

The rearrangement joins TRBV27 to TRBJ2-7, with 9 bases identical to TRBD2. Trimming took 4 bases from V and 8 from J; bases not matched to a gene: 12. CDR3 length equals 15 residues. Germline CDR1 MNHEY, CDR2 SMNVEV (reference sequence). The CDR3: CASSSLAGLLRQQYF. The CDR3 DNA reads TGTGCCAGCAGTTCTCTAGCGGGACTGTTGAGACAGCAGTACTTC.

This chain uses TRBV5-1 with TRBJ2-7; D gene uncertain. This CDR3 has 16 residues. Trimming removed 3 bases from V and 6 bases from J, with 22 bases in between. Germline V gene sequence: CDR1 SGHRS, CDR2 YFSETQ. CDR3 amino acids: CASSSRLAARQVEQYF. For the CDR3, the DNA is TGCGCCAGCAGCTCGAGATTGGCGGCCCGCCAGGTCGAGCAGTACTTC.

This chain joins TRBV9 and TRBJ1-1, with D tentatively TRBD1 (6 bases). Germline V CDR1 and CDR2: SGDLS, YYNGEE. The CDR3 runs to 15 residues. Trimming stripped 0 bases from V and 3 bases from J, with 12 bases between. The CDR3 nucleotides read TGTGCCAGCAGCGTAGACGGGGGCGTGGACACTGAAGCTTTCTTT. Its protein product is CASSVDGGVDTEAFF. The variable domain in full, completed from reference TRBV9 and TRBJ1-1, reads DSGVTQTPKHLITATGQRVTLRCSPRSGDLSVYWYQQSLDQGLQFLIQYYNGEERAKGNILERFSAQQFPDLHSELNLSSLELGDSALYFCASSVDGGVDTEAFFGQGTRLTVV.

This clone was observed a single time. The chain recombines TRBV27 with TRBJ2-7; D is unclear. CDR1 MNHEY and CDR2 SMNVEV come from the germline V gene (reference sequence). V lost 3 bases and J 2 bases, leaving 14 bases between the germline ends. The CDR3 runs 15 residues. The CDR3 DNA follows: TGTGCCAGCAGTTTCTCAGTGAATGTCCCCTACGAGCAGTACTTC. Encoded protein: CASSFSVNVPYEQYF.

The J gene is TRBJ1-4, the V gene TRBV10-3, with D unclear. This CDR3 comprises 15 residues. The germline gives CDR1 ENHRY, CDR2 SYGVKD. Trimming took 0 bases from V and 3 from J, leaving 8 bases between them. The CDR3 region has the DNA TGTGCCATCAGTGAGTCCGACCGTGCTAATGAAAAACTGTTTTTT. It is translated as CAISESDRANEKLFF.

The chain is built from TRBV27 and TRBJ2-3; D remains unclear. Per germline, CDR1 MNHEY and CDR2 SMNVEV (reference sequence). CDR3 length: 13 residues. With 0 bases removed from V and 2 bases from J, the gap between germline ends came to 3 bases. The CDR3 is CASSLSATDTQYF. CDR3 DNA: TGTGCCAGCAGTTTATCGGCCACAGATACGCAGTATTTT.

The J gene is TRBJ2-3, the V gene TRBV6-6; TRBD2 agrees at 7 bases. The CDR3 covers 14 residues. The junction had 6 bases not matched to a gene; V was cut back by 4 bases and J by 5 bases. The germline gives CDR1 MNHNY, CDR2 SVGAGI (reference sequence). The CDR3 loop is CASSSQREKDTQYF. CDR3 coding DNA: TGTGCCAGCAGTTCCCAGCGGGAAAAAGATACGCAGTATTTT.

This clone has just one count. The chain has TRBV7-2 and TRBJ2-1; 11 bases align to TRBD2. Losses at the gene ends were 5 bases for V and 7 bases for J; bases not matched to a gene: 7. This CDR3 spans 15 amino acids. The germline CDR1 and CDR2 sequences are SGHTA and FQGNSA. This CDR3 is CASSTSSGRRNEQFF. Written as DNA, the CDR3 is TGTGCCAGCAGCACATCTAGCGGGAGGAGGAATGAGCAGTTCTTC.

This sequence joins TRBV18 and TRBJ1-2; a possible D gene is TRBD1 (6 bases). The length of the CDR3 is 13 residues. CDR1 is KGHSH and CDR2 is LQKENI in the germline V gene. V was cut by 11 bases and J by 2 bases, with 15 bases left in between. CDR3 residues: CACTQGINYGYTF. CDR3 nucleotides: TGTGCCTGCACACAGGGAATCAACTATGGCTACACCTTC.

V usage is TRBV9 and J usage is TRBJ2-1; D uncertain. Between the trimmed V and J ends, which lost 2 bases and 8 bases, there was a span of 11 bases. The germline V gene encodes CDR1 SGDLS and CDR2 YYNGEE. The length of the CDR3 is 13 residues. Written as DNA, the CDR3 is TGTGCCAGCAGCGTCTTTGGTGGCTATGAGCAGTTCTTC. Translating gives CASSVFGGYEQFF.

This chain joins TRBV4-3 and TRBJ1-2; 7 nucleotides align to TRBD1. The CDR3 sequence is 13 residues long. J was trimmed by 5 bases and V by 4 bases; bases with no gene match: 4. Germline CDR1 and CDR2: LGHNA and YSLEER. The CDR3 reads CASSRNRGYGYTF. The CDR3 DNA reads as TGCGCCAGCAGCCGGAACAGGGGTTATGGCTACACCTTC.